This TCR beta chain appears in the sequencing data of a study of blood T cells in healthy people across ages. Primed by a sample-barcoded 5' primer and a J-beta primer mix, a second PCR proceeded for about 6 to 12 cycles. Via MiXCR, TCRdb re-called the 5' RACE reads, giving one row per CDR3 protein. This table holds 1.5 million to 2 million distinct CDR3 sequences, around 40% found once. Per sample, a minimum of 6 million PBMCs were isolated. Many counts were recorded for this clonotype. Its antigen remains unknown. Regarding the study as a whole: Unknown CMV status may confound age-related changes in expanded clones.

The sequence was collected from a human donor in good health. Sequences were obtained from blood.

CDR3 residues: CASSLYGASYNEQFF. Written as DNA, the CDR3 is TGTGCCAGCAGTCTATACGGGGCCTCCTACAATGAGCAGTTCTTC. The V and J genes are TRBV2 and TRBJ2-1; D may be TRBD1 or TRBD2 (5 bases each). Germline V gene sequence: CDR1 SNHLY, CDR2 FYNNEI. The CDR3 has 15 residues. Trimming cost V 5 bases and J 0 bases, with 11 bases left between them.